This T cell receptor (beta chain) was identified in a study of T-cell memory formation after mild COVID-19. Across the whole study: Each donor largely had its own TCR clusters. Study results and caveats: The pre-infection memory compartment contained some responding clones, suggesting cross-reactive memory joined. Clones that contracted clustered mainly in CM and EM if CD4+ and in EMRA if CD8+. SARS-CoV-2 specificity was not confirmed for second-wave clones peaking on day 37.

Trimming left V 4 bases short and J 0 bases short, with 10 bases between. There are 14 residues in the CDR3. Germline values: CDR1 MNHNS, CDR2 SASEGT. A remark on this clonotype: Its antigen remains unidentified.

Using its own MiXCR run on the 5' RACE reads, TCRdb lists one record per CDR3 protein. The sample yields tens of thousands of distinct CDR3 sequences, roughly 7.2% seen once. This clonotype originated in an adult who had mild COVID-19 (a few samples of this study predate the infection). Cell type and time point are not known. Sequenced: PBMCs or a T cell subset sorted from them (not recorded which). The V call is TRBV6-1, the J call TRBJ2-7; D not resolved. The CDR3, as DNA: TGTGCCAGCAGTGTAAGCAGGATCTCCTACGAGCAGTACTTC. It encodes CASSVSRISYEQYF.